Listed here is a single T cell receptor beta chain. This specimen comes from a study of blood T cell repertoires in COVID-19. Overall study: Italy, Spain and the United States were the sources of the convalescent and acute COVID-19 samples.

The germline V and J ends were trimmed by 3 bases and 5 bases, with 19 bases remaining between them. From germline, CDR1 is KGHSH and CDR2 LQKENI. The CDR3 has 17 residues. In the authors' workflow: For nucleated cells, counts were estimated from reference gene primer amplification. Using immunoSEQ multiplex PCR, the repertoire was profiled, and TCRdb retains in-frame clones only, with some absent. V, J and clone size were drawn from that table, and D and trimming were deduced from the DNA. The sample carries around 170,000 clones, 74% recorded once. The sample consisted of peripheral blood. The chain has TRBV18 and TRBJ1-4, with D tentatively TRBD1 (6 bases). The TCR originated in a woman aged 80 or older with acute or convalescent COVID-19. The chain's CDR3 is CASSPSPDRTSNEKLFF. The CDR3 DNA reads as TGTGCCAGCTCACCCTCCCCCGACAGGACGTCAAATGAAAAACTGTTTTTT.